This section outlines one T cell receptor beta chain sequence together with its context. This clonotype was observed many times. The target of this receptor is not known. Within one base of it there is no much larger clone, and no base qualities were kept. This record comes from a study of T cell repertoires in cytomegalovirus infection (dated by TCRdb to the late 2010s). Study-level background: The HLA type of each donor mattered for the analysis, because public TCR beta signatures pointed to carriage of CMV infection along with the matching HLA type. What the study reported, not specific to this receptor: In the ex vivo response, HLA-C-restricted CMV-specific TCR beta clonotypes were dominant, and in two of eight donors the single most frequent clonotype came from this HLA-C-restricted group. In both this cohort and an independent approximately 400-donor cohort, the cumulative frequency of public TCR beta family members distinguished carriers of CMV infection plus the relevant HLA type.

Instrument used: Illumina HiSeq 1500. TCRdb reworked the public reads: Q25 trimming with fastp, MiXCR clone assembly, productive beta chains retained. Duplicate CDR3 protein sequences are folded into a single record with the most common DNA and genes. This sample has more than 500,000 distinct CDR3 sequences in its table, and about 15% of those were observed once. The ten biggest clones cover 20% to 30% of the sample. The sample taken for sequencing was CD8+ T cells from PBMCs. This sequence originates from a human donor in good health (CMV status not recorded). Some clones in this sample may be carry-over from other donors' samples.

The DNA sequence is TGTGCCACCAGCTCCAGTATTGGCTACGAGCAGTACTTC. This is translated as CATSSSIGYEQYF. The chain was built from TRBV15 and TRBJ2-7, with no confidently assigned D gene. Including the terminal cysteine and phenylalanine, the CDR3 comprises 13 residues. The sequence is cut down to CDR3 DNA, 39 bases in frame from base 1. Via the germline V gene (reference sequence), CDR1 is LNHNV and CDR2 YYDKDF. V is reduced by 5 bases and J by 3 bases, leaving a spacing of 11 bases between them.